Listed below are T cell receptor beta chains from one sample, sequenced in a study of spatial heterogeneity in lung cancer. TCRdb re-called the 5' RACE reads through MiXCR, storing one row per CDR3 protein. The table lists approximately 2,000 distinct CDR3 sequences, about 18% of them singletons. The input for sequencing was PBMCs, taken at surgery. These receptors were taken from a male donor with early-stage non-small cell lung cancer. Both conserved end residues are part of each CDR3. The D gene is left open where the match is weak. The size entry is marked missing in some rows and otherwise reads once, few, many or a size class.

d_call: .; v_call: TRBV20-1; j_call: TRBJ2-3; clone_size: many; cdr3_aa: CSARWPGSTDTQYF; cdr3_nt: TGCAGTGCTAGATGGCCCGGGAGTACAGATACGCAGTATTTT
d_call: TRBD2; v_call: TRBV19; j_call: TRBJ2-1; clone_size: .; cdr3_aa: CASSPQASGHEQFF; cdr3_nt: TGTGCCAGTAGTCCCCAGGCTAGCGGCCATGAGCAGTTCTTC
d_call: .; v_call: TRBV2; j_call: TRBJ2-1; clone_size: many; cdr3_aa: CASSWTVGNEQFF; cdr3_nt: TGTGCCAGCAGTTGGACTGTCGGAAATGAGCAGTTCTTC
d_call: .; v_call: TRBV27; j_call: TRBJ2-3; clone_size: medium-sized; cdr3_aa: CASSPASELDTQYF; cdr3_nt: TGTGCCAGCAGTCCAGCGTCGGAGCTAGATACGCAGTATTTT
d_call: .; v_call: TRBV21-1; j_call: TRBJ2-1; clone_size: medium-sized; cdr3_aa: CASSKWNRAYNEQFF; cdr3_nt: TGTGCCAGCAGCAAATGGAACAGAGCCTACAATGAGCAGTTCTTC
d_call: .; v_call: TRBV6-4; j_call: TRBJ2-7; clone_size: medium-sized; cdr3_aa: CASSVYESAEQYF; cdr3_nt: TGTGCCAGCAGTGTCTATGAAAGTGCCGAGCAGTACTTC
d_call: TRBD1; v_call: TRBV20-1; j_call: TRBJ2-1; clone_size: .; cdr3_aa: CSARTNRGNNEQFF; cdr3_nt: TGCAGTGCTAGAACTAACAGGGGCAACAATGAGCAGTTCTTC
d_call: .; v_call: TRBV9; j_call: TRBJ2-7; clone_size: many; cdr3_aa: CASSVDGGAEQYF; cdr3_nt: TGTGCCAGCAGCGTAGATGGAGGGGCCGAGCAGTACTTC
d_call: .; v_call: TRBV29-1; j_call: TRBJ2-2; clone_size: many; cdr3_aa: CSVAVAEYSNTGELFF; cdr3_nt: TGCAGCGTGGCGGTAGCGGAGTACTCGAACACCGGGGAGCTGTTTTTT
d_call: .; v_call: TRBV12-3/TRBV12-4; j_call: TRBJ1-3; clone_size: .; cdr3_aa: CASSYYGNTIYF; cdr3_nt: TGTGCCAGCAGTTACTATGGAAACACCATATATTTT
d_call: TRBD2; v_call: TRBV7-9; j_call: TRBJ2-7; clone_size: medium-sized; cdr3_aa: CASRPTSGIDYEQYF; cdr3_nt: TGTGCCAGCAGACCGACTAGCGGGATTGACTACGAGCAGTACTTC
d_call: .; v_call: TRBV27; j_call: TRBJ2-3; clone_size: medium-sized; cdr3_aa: CASSPEAPWLMTDTQYF; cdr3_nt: TGTGCCAGCAGTCCAGAGGCCCCGTGGCTGATGACAGATACGCAGTATTTT
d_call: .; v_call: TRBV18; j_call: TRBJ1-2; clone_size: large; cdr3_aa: CASSPRDGYTF; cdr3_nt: TGTGCCAGCTCACCCAGGGACGGCTACACCTTC
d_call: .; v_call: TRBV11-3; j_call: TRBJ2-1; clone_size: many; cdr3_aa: CASSRRDRPYNEQFF; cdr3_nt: TGTGCCAGCAGCCGCCGGGACCGACCCTACAATGAGCAGTTCTTC
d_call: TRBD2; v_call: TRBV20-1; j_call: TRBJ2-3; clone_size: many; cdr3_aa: CSARGEGFSGGARDTQYF; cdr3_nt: TGCAGTGCTAGAGGAGAAGGCTTTAGCGGGGGGGCCCGAGATACGCAGTATTTT
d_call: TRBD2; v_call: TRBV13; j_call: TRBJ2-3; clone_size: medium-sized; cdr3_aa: CASSSQGLAGVRDTQYF; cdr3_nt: TGTGCCAGCAGCTCCCAGGGACTAGCGGGAGTAAGAGATACGCAGTATTTT
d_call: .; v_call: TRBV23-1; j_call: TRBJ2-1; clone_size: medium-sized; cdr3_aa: CASTFSTGRGPHEQFF; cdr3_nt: TGCGCCAGCACCTTCTCTACTGGGCGGGGTCCCCACGAGCAGTTCTTC
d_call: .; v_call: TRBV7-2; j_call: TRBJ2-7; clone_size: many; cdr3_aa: CASSLGREQYF; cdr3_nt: TGTGCCAGCAGCTTAGGGCGCGAGCAGTACTTC
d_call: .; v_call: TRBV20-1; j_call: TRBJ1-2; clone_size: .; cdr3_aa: CSARKPAEGRYGYTF; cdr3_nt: TGCAGTGCAAGAAAACCCGCGGAGGGTCGCTATGGCTACACCTTC
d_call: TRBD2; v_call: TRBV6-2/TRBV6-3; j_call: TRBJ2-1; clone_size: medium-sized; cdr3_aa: CASSYVTSGPMEQFF; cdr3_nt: TGTGCCAGCAGTTACGTGACTAGCGGACCAATGGAGCAGTTCTTC
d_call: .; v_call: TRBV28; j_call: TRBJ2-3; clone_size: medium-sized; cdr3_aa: CASSSPGHPTDTQYF; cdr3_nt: TGTGCCAGCAGTTCCCCGGGACACCCCACAGATACGCAGTATTTT
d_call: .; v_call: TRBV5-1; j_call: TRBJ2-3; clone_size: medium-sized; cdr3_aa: CASSSGDRLTDTQYF; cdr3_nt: TGCGCCAGCAGCTCGGGGGACCGACTCACAGATACGCAGTATTTT
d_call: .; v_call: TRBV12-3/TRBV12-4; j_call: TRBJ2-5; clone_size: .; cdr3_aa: CASTIGLQRETQYF; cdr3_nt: TGTGCCAGCACCATAGGCCTTCAACGAGAGACCCAGTACTTC
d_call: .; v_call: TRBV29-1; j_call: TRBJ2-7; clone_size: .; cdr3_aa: CSAGHTGEQYF; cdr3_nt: TGCAGCGCAGGACACACGGGCGAGCAGTACTTC
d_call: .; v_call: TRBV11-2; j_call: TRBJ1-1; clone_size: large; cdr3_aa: CASRQLGQGSTEAFF; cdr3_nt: TGTGCCAGCAGACAACTGGGCCAAGGCAGCACTGAAGCTTTCTTT
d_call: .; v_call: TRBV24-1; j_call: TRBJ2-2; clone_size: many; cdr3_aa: CASRDGNTGELFF; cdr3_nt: TGTGCCTCCCGGGACGGGAACACCGGGGAGCTGTTTTTT
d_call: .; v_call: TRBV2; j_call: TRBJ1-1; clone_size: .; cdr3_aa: CASSDRPNTEAFF; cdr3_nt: TGTGCCAGCAGTGATCGGCCGAACACTGAAGCTTTCTTT
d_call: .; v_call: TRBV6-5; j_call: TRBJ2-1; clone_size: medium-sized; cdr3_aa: CASSYRRPSSYNEQFF; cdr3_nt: TGTGCCAGCAGTTATAGACGACCGAGCTCCTACAATGAGCAGTTCTTC
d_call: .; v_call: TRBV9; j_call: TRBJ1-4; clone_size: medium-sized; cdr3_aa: CASSVGAITNEKLFF; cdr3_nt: TGTGCCAGCAGCGTCGGAGCTATAACTAATGAAAAACTGTTTTTT
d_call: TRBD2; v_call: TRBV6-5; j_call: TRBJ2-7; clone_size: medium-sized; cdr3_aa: CASSYSVAGARIYEQYF; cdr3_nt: TGTGCCAGCAGTTACTCCGTAGCGGGAGCCCGGATCTACGAGCAGTACTTC
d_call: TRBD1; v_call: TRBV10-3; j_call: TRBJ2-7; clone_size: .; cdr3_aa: CATGQGFYEQYF; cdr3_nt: TGTGCCACCGGACAGGGATTCTACGAGCAGTACTTC
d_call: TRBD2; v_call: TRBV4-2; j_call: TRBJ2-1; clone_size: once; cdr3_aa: CASSPRDGSGIYDEQFF; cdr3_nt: TGTGCCAGCAGCCCCCGGGATGGTAGCGGGATATATGATGAGCAGTTCTTC
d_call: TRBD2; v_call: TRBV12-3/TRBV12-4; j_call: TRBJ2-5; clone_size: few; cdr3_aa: CASSLVASGRGETQYF; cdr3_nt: TGTGCCAGCAGTTTAGTTGCTAGCGGGAGAGGAGAGACCCAGTACTTC
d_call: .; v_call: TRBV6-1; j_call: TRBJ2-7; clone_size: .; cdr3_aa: CASKWGPTDEQYF; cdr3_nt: TGTGCCAGCAAATGGGGACCAACGGACGAGCAGTACTTC
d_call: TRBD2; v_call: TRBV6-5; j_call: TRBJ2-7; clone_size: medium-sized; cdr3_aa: CASSRGTNSYEQYF; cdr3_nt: TGTGCCAGCAGCCGCGGGACTAACTCCTACGAGCAGTACTTC
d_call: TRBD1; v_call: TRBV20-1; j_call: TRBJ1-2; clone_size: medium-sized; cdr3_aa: CSARVGTGYGYTF; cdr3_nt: TGCAGTGCTAGAGTTGGGACAGGCTATGGCTACACCTTC
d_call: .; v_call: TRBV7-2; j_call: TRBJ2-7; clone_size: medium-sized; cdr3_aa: CASSPALAPGEQYF; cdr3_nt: TGTGCCAGCAGCCCGGCATTGGCTCCGGGCGAGCAGTACTTC
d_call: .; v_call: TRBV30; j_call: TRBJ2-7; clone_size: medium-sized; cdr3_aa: CAWSVNPSEQYF; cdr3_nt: TGTGCCTGGAGTGTAAACCCCTCCGAGCAGTACTTC
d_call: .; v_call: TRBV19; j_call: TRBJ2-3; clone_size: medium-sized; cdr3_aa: CASSPDGTFADTQYF; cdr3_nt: TGTGCCAGTAGTCCGGACGGAACCTTTGCAGATACGCAGTATTTT
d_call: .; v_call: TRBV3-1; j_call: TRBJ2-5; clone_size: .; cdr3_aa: CASSQGLQGVQETQYF; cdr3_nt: TGTGCCAGCAGCCAAGGTCTACAGGGTGTCCAAGAGACCCAGTACTTC
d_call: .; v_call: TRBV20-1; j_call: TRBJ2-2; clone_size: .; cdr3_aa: CSAYQGSTGELFF; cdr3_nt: TGCAGTGCTTACCAGGGGTCCACCGGGGAGCTGTTTTTT